These 12 T cell receptor beta chains were all obtained from the same sample, sequenced in a study of Graves' ophthalmopathy and Graves' hyperthyroidism. RNA transcripts provided the template for amplifying TCR beta CDR3 regions. HTBI primers were used in a first-round RT-PCR, which preceded a second-round multiplex PCR. TCRdb processed the multiplex PCR reads anew with MiXCR; each CDR3 protein has one entry. Here the sample spans hundreds of thousands of distinct CDR3 sequences, about 41% being singletons. What was sequenced was peripheral blood. The receptor set was obtained from an adult man with Graves' ophthalmopathy.

The chain employs TRBV10-3 and TRBJ1-5; D is unclear. Trimming shortened V by 10 bases and J by 0 bases, and 25 bases separated the two germline ends. Per germline, CDR1 ENHRY and CDR2 SYGVKD. The CDR3 is made up of 18 amino acids. CDR3 in amino acids: CASSRTSLGGYSNQPQHF. The CDR3 coding sequence is TGTGCCAGCAGCCGGACCTCCCTGGGAGGATATAGCAATCAGCCCCAGCATTTT.

The chain combines TRBV7-9 with TRBJ2-7, with D possibly being TRBD2 (6 bases). V shed 3 bases and J shed 6 bases, with 15 bases lying between them. The CDR3 is 14 residues long. Germline assignment: CDR1 SEHNR and CDR2 FQNEAQ (reference sequence). The CDR3 here is CASSFRGGIPEQYF. The CDR3 DNA sequence: TGTGCCAGCAGCTTTAGAGGAGGGATACCCGAGCAGTACTTC.

The V call is TRBV4-1, the J call TRBJ2-7, with 9 bases lining up with TRBD2. CDR3 length: 17 amino acids. Trimming took 0 bases from V and 6 from J; bases not matched to a gene: 12. The germline V gene encodes CDR1 MGHRA and CDR2 YSYEKL. The CDR3 DNA reads as TGCGCCAGCAGCCAAGATCGGTGGCGGGGGGGCCCTCGCGAGCAGTACTTC. It specifies CASSQDRWRGGPREQYF.

In its sample, this clonotype was seen many times. This chain joins TRBV24-1 and TRBJ1-5; weak D call: TRBD1 (5 bases). Germline assignment: CDR1 KGHDR and CDR2 SFDVKD. This CDR3 has 16 residues. Trimming took off 3 bases at V and 1 base at J, with 12 bases between the two ends. The DNA of the CDR3 is TGTGCCACCAGTGATAACCAGGGTCTGAGCAATCAGCCCCAGCATTTT. This gives the protein CATSDNQGLSNQPQHF.

The genes are TRBV20-1 and TRBJ2-3; perhaps TRBD1 as D (5 bases). There are 15 residues in the CDR3. The germline gives CDR1 DFQATT, CDR2 SNEGSKA (reference sequence). Between the trimmed V and J ends, which lost 2 bases and 0 bases, there was a span of 12 bases. CDR3 amino acids: CSARFRQTSTDTQYF. The CDR3 DNA reads TGCAGTGCTAGATTCCGACAGACAAGCACAGATACGCAGTATTTT.

In this sample, this clonotype turned up many times. The chain combines TRBV7-8 with TRBJ2-2, with 7 bases lining up with TRBD2. V gave up 4 bases and J gave up 6 bases; unmatched junction bases: 11. There are 16 residues in the CDR3. The germline CDR1 and CDR2 sequences are SGHVS and FQNEAQ. CDR3 coding DNA: TGTGCCAGCAGCTCCCGAAGCGGGATAATAGCCGGGGAGCTGTTTTTT. The encoded protein is CASSSRSGIIAGELFF.

This clonotype was recorded many times. A read error may account for a junction end that differs from germline. The rearrangement links TRBV10-3 to TRBJ2-7, with 10 bases identical to TRBD1. The V gene's germline CDR1 is ENHRY and CDR2 SYGVKD. This CDR3 spans 17 amino acids. The DNA of the CDR3 is TGTGCCAGCAGTTATCACGTAGGACAGGGGGGTTACGACGAGCAGTACTTC. Translation: CASSYHVGQGGYDEQYF.

The chain uses TRBV5-1 and TRBJ1-1, with D maybe TRBD1 (6 bases). V gave up 4 bases and J gave up 5 bases, with 12 bases separating them. The CDR3 is made up of 13 amino acids. Per the germline V gene, CDR1 is SGHRS and CDR2 is YFSETQ. The CDR3 DNA is TGCGCCAGCAGCCCTGCAACAGGGACTGAAGCTTTCTTT. Translation: CASSPATGTEAFF. The full variable domain, in which reference TRBV5-1 and TRBJ1-1 provide the parts outside the CDR3, is KAGVTQTPRYLIKTRGQQVTLSCSPISGHRSVSWYQQTPGQGLQFLFEYFSETQRNKGNFPGRFSGRQFSNSRSEMNVSTLELGDSALYLCASSPATGTEAFFGQGTRLTVV.

The chain joins TRBV29-1 to TRBJ2-5, with TRBD2 as a possible D gene (7 bases). Trimming cost V 6 bases and J 9 bases, with 26 bases left between them. Per the germline V gene, CDR1 is SQVTM and CDR2 is ANQGSEA. This CDR3 has 15 amino acids. The CDR3 region is CSVRTGRGGNQPQYF. Written as DNA, the CDR3 is TGCAGCGTACGAACAGGGAGGGGAGGCAATCAGCCCCAGTACTTC. Looking up the rest from reference TRBV29-1 and TRBJ2-5 gives the full variable domain: SAVISQKPSRDICQRGTSLTIQCQVDSQVTMMFWYRQQPGQSLTLIATANQGSEATYESGFVIDKFPISRPNLTFSTLTVSNMSPEDSSIYLCSVRTGRGGNQPQYFGPGTRLLVL.

This clonotype appeared many times. The junction departs from the called germline gene at one end, perhaps through a read error. The chain uses TRBV10-3 and TRBJ1-4; 7 bases are a match to TRBD1. This CDR3 has 14 amino acids. CDR1 is ENHRY, CDR2 SYGVKD, per germline. Here the CDR3 DNA reads TGTGCCAGCAGTGCCTCCGGGACAGATGAAAAACTGTTTTTT. Its protein is CASSASGTDEKLFF.

This clonotype was seen many times. The gene calls are TRBV15 and TRBJ2-7; 8 positions match TRBD2. Germline lookup yields CDR1 LNHNV and CDR2 YYDKDF (reference sequence). Trimming removed 1 base from V and 5 bases from J; junction bases left unmatched: 10. This CDR3 region has 16 residues. CDR3 nucleotide sequence: TGTGCCACCAGCAGAGCACGGACTAGCACGTTCAACGAGCAGTACTTC. Translation gives CATSRARTSTFNEQYF.

At least ten counts were recorded for this clonotype. J is TRBJ2-5 and V is TRBV29-1, with 11 bases lining up with TRBD2. Germline V gives CDR1 SQVTM, CDR2 ANQGSEA. This CDR3 has 15 residues. With 3 bases clipped from V and 2 bases from J, the junction kept 5 bases outside the gene matches. In DNA, the CDR3 is TGCAGCGTTGAGTCTAGCGGGAGGACTCAAGAGACCCAGTACTTC. It encodes CSVESSGRTQETQYF.